These 13 T cell receptor beta chains came from one sample sequenced in a study of T cells in Graves' hyperthyroidism and ophthalmopathy. RNA transcripts gave rise to amplified TCR beta CDR3 regions. The study used the HTBI primer set for a first-round RT-PCR of the TCR CDR3. TCRdb reanalysed the multiplex PCR reads using MiXCR and keeps one entry per CDR3 protein. The data contain 250,000 to 400,000 distinct CDR3 sequences, approximately 15% of them singletons. Sequencing was carried out using blood. The receptors originated from a middle-aged woman with Graves' ophthalmopathy.

This clonotype was seen a few times. This chain uses TRBV6-1 with TRBJ1-3; D is unresolved. The germline CDR1 and CDR2 sequences are MNHNS and SASEGT. Trimming removed 4 bases at V and 0 bases at J, with 13 bases between. CDR3 length: 16 residues. DNA of the CDR3: TGTGCCAGCAGTGGATGGGGTACAAGCTCTGGAAACACCATATATTTT. Its translation is CASSGWGTSSGNTIYF.

This chain uses TRBV20-1 with TRBJ1-5, with D uncertain. This CDR3 comprises 15 residues. Germline V gene sequence: CDR1 DFQATT, CDR2 SNEGSKA (reference sequence). V was clipped by 0 bases and J by 3 bases, with 12 bases between them. CDR3 nucleotide sequence: TGCAGTGCTAGAGATCTAGTTGGGGACAATCAGCCCCAGCATTTT. It translates to CSARDLVGDNQPQHF.

This clonotype was counted many times. J is TRBJ1-1 and V is TRBV30; D is unclear. Trimming left V 5 bases short and J 0 bases short, with 13 bases between. Germline loops: CDR1 GTSNPN, CDR2 SVGIG (reference sequence). This CDR3 has 14 residues. Written as DNA, the CDR3 is TGTGCCTGGCGACGGGAGGTCATGAACACTGAAGCTTTCTTT. Encoded protein: CAWRREVMNTEAFF.

This clonotype showed up many times. V gene TRBV2 combines with J gene TRBJ1-2; D unclear. V lost 8 bases, J lost 0 bases, and 4 bases lay in between. The CDR3 is 11 residues long. Germline-derived CDR1 and CDR2 are SNHLY and FYNNEI. The DNA for the CDR3 is TGTGCCAGCGAAGCTAACTATGGCTACACCTTC. It yields the protein CASEANYGYTF.

This rearrangement joins TRBV9 to TRBJ2-2; D gene ambiguous. Germline loops: CDR1 SGDLS, CDR2 YYNGEE. The CDR3 loop spans 14 amino acids. V shed 7 bases and J shed 0 bases, with 10 bases lying between them. The chain's CDR3 is CASERLSNTGELFF. Written as DNA, the CDR3 is TGTGCCAGCGAGAGACTCTCGAACACCGGGGAGCTGTTTTTT. The whole variable domain, filled in from reference TRBV9 and TRBJ2-2, reads DSGVTQTPKHLITATGQRVTLRCSPRSGDLSVYWYQQSLDQGLQFLIQYYNGEERAKGNILERFSAQQFPDLHSELNLSSLELGDSALYFCASERLSNTGELFFGEGSRLTVL.

This clonotype was seen many times. CDR3 region: CSASATYETQYF. CDR3 coding DNA: TGCAGTGCTAGCGCGACTTACGAGACCCAGTACTTC. The chain employs TRBV20-1 and TRBJ2-5; D gene unclear. Per germline, CDR1 DFQATT and CDR2 SNEGSKA (reference sequence). The CDR3 sequence is 12 residues long. Trimming took off 3 bases at V and 5 bases at J, with 10 bases between the two ends.

CDR3 protein: CASSPETYSGYEQYF. CDR3 sequence (DNA): TGTGCCAGCAGCCCTGAGACCTACTCGGGGTACGAGCAGTACTTC. The chain combines TRBV11-2 with TRBJ2-7; TRBD2 is a possible D gene (5 bases). The CDR3 has 15 residues. V was cut by 5 bases and J by 4 bases, with 18 bases left in between. Germline V lookup: CDR1 SGHAT, CDR2 FQNNGV. Combining the CDR3 with reference TRBV11-2 and TRBJ2-7 gives the whole variable domain EAGVAQSPRYKIIEKRQSVAFWCNPISGHATLYWYQQILGQGPKLLIQFQNNGVVDDSQLPKDRFSAERLKGVDSTLKIQPAKLEDSAVYLCASSPETYSGYEQYFGPGTRLTVT.

At least ten counts were recorded for this clonotype. Written as DNA, the CDR3 is TGCAGTGCTAGAGTGGCAGAGGATGGCAATCAGCCCCAGCATTTT. Translation gives CSARVAEDGNQPQHF. This rearrangement joins TRBV20-1 to TRBJ1-5; D not resolved. CDR3 size: 15 residues. Per the germline V gene, CDR1 is DFQATT and CDR2 is SNEGSKA (reference sequence). V lost 1 base and J 2 bases, leaving 12 bases between the germline ends.

This clonotype appeared a few times. V usage is TRBV5-1 and J usage is TRBJ1-2; 9 positions match TRBD1. Looked up from germline, CDR1 is SGHRS and CDR2 is YFSETQ. Trimming removed 4 bases from V and 6 bases from J; junction bases left unmatched: 10. This CDR3 region has 15 residues. CDR3 DNA sequence: TGCGCCAGCAGCCCCGAGGACAGGGGAGTAGATGGCTACACCTTC. Protein product: CASSPEDRGVDGYTF. The whole variable domain, remainder taken from reference TRBV5-1 and TRBJ1-2, is KAGVTQTPRYLIKTRGQQVTLSCSPISGHRSVSWYQQTPGQGLQFLFEYFSETQRNKGNFPGRFSGRQFSNSRSEMNVSTLELGDSALYLCASSPEDRGVDGYTFGSGTRLTVV.

This clonotype was seen once. The V call is TRBV19, the J call TRBJ2-1; 8 bases fit TRBD1. The CDR3 covers 16 residues. Germline V gene lookup returns CDR1 LNHDA and CDR2 SQIVND (reference sequence). The J segment lost 3 bases and the V segment lost 0 bases, leaving 4 bases of the junction unmatched. The DNA for the CDR3 is TGTGCCAGTAGTATAGAGCAGGGGGCCTTCTACAATGAGCAGTTCTTC. Translation gives CASSIEQGAFYNEQFF.

The V gene is TRBV18, the J gene TRBJ2-2, with 7 bases fitting TRBD1. Germline CDR1 and CDR2: KGHSH and LQKENI. Trimming cost V 1 base and J 6 bases; bases outside gene matches: 8. The CDR3 totals 16 residues. The CDR3: CASSPQAGGRAGELFF. CDR3 DNA: TGTGCCAGCTCACCACAGGCAGGGGGACGCGCCGGGGAGCTGTTTTTT.

This clonotype was seen many times. This chain connects TRBV9 to TRBJ2-5, with D maybe TRBD1 (8 bases). The CDR3 consists of 13 residues. V lost 4 bases and J 5 bases, leaving 12 bases between the germline ends. Germline CDR1 reads SGDLS; CDR2 reads YYNGEE. The CDR3 region has the DNA TGTGCCAGCAGCCACAGGGGGGGGGAGACCCAGTACTTC. It yields the protein CASSHRGGETQYF.

Many counts were recorded for this clonotype. The CDR3 nucleotides read TGTGCCAGCAGCCCCTGGACGGGGAATACTAACACTGAAGCTTTCTTT. Its protein product is CASSPWTGNTNTEAFF. V gene TRBV3-1 combines with J gene TRBJ1-1; D is unclear. The length of the CDR3 is 16 residues. Between the trimmed V and J ends, which lost 4 bases and 2 bases, there was a span of 17 bases. The germline CDR1 and CDR2 sequences are LGHDT and YNNKEL (reference sequence). The full variable domain, rest sourced from reference TRBV3-1 and TRBJ1-1, is DTAVSQTPKYLVTQMGNDKSIKCEQNLGHDTMYWYKQDSKKFLKIMFSYNNKELIINETVPNRFSPKSPDKAHLNLHINSLELGDSAVYFCASSPWTGNTNTEAFFGQGTRLTVV.